Sequencing of this TCR beta chain was carried out in a study of T cells in Graves' hyperthyroidism and ophthalmopathy. Study findings and constraints: Ophthalmopathy prediction by the model preceded onset by a median roughly 6 months.

Germline V lookup: CDR1 MNHEY, CDR2 SVGAGI. Trimming cost V 4 bases and J 3 bases; bases outside gene matches: 7. CDR3 length: 15 residues. The investigators amplified TCR beta CDR3 regions from RNA transcripts. An initial round of RT-PCR targeting the TCR CDR3 relied on the HTBI primer set. Using its own MiXCR run on the multiplex PCR reads, TCRdb lists one record per CDR3 protein. The sample contains approximately 520,000 distinct CDR3 sequences, approximately 25% of which appear only once. At least ten counts were recorded for this clonotype. No antigen is known for it. Sequenced sample: blood. The chain joins TRBV6-5 to TRBJ1-2; 8 bases map to TRBD1. The origin of this receptor is a woman between 25 and 40 years old with Graves' ophthalmopathy. CDR3 in DNA: TGTGCCAGCAGTTTCGGACAGGGCTATTACTATGGCTACACCTTC. Translated, it gives CASSFGQGYYYGYTF.